The rows below give T cell receptor beta chains drawn from one sample of a study of T cells in Graves' hyperthyroidism and ophthalmopathy. Using its own MiXCR run on the multiplex PCR reads, TCRdb lists one record per CDR3 protein. This table holds fewer than 450,000 distinct CDR3 sequences, about 15% found once. The sample was blood. All receptors come from a woman in her 30s with Graves' hyperthyroidism that later progressed to Graves' ophthalmopathy. The CDR3 runs from the conserved cysteine through the conserved F or W. The order of the fields is D gene, clone size, V gene, J gene, CDR3 protein, CDR3 DNA. D genes are given only for firm matches. Rows give clone size only sometimes, using once, few, many, or a class for an expanded clone.

d_gene: -
abundance: -
v_gene: TRBV27
j_gene: TRBJ1-2
CDR3aa: CASSFTGSRGYTF
CDR3nt: TGTGCCAGCAGTTTTACAGGGTCGAGGGGCTACACCTTC

d_gene: -
abundance: -
v_gene: TRBV30
j_gene: TRBJ1-2
CDR3aa: CAWRVGAAGYTF
CDR3nt: TGTGCCTGGCGAGTCGGGGCTGCTGGCTACACCTTC

d_gene: TRBD1
abundance: -
v_gene: TRBV19
j_gene: TRBJ2-1
CDR3aa: CASSTGQGAFLEQFF
CDR3nt: TGTGCCAGTAGTACGGGACAGGGGGCCTTTTTAGAGCAGTTCTTC

d_gene: -
abundance: -
v_gene: TRBV7-9
j_gene: TRBJ1-3
CDR3aa: CASSFEVVNSGNTTYF
CDR3nt: TGTGCCAGCAGCTTTGAGGTTGTAAACTCTGGAAACACCACATATTTT

d_gene: -
abundance: many
v_gene: TRBV5-8
j_gene: TRBJ1-4
CDR3aa: CASTLTFGEKLFF
CDR3nt: TGTGCCAGCACCCTGACCTTTGGGGAAAAACTGTTTTTT

d_gene: -
abundance: many
v_gene: TRBV12-3/TRBV12-4
j_gene: TRBJ1-3
CDR3aa: CASSPSSGDTIYF
CDR3nt: TGTGCCAGCAGCCCCTCCTCCGGGGACACCATATATTTT

d_gene: TRBD1
abundance: -
v_gene: TRBV30
j_gene: TRBJ2-2
CDR3aa: CASNSGTGRGTGELFF
CDR3nt: TGTGCTTCCAACTCCGGGACAGGGAGGGGCACCGGGGAGCTGTTTTTT

d_gene: TRBD2
abundance: many
v_gene: TRBV6-2/TRBV6-3
j_gene: TRBJ2-3
CDR3aa: CASSARLAGVRSTDTQYF
CDR3nt: TGTGCCAGCAGTGCGCGACTAGCGGGAGTGCGTAGCACAGATACGCAGTATTTT

d_gene: -
abundance: few
v_gene: TRBV4-1
j_gene: TRBJ2-7
CDR3aa: CASSQDPLNYEQYF
CDR3nt: TGCGCCAGCAGCCAAGATCCCTTGAACTACGAGCAGTACTTC

d_gene: TRBD2
abundance: many
v_gene: TRBV27
j_gene: TRBJ2-7
CDR3aa: CASSPIAGGDYEQYF
CDR3nt: TGTGCCAGCAGTCCCATAGCGGGAGGGGACTACGAGCAGTACTTC

d_gene: TRBD2
abundance: -
v_gene: TRBV27
j_gene: TRBJ2-1
CDR3aa: CASSFPSGRFSYNEQFF
CDR3nt: TGTGCCAGCAGTTTCCCTAGCGGGAGATTTTCCTACAATGAGCAGTTCTTC

d_gene: -
abundance: many
v_gene: TRBV6-1
j_gene: TRBJ2-1
CDR3aa: CASGGPGGVNEQFF
CDR3nt: TGTGCCAGCGGTGGTCCTGGAGGGGTCAATGAGCAGTTCTTC

d_gene: -
abundance: -
v_gene: TRBV29-1
j_gene: TRBJ2-5
CDR3aa: CSSSGRMNSNQGTQYF
CDR3nt: TGCAGCTCCTCGGGACGAATGAACTCCAACCAAGGGACCCAGTACTTC

d_gene: -
abundance: -
v_gene: TRBV5-1
j_gene: TRBJ1-2
CDR3aa: CASSFLGVSTLRYTF
CDR3nt: TGCGCCAGCAGCTTTCTCGGGGTTTCGACGTTACGCTACACCTTC

d_gene: TRBD1
abundance: -
v_gene: TRBV19
j_gene: TRBJ2-2
CDR3aa: CASSIFGWTGHSTGELFF
CDR3nt: TGTGCCAGTAGTATTTTTGGTTGGACAGGGCATTCCACCGGGGAGCTGTTTTTT

d_gene: -
abundance: once
v_gene: TRBV25-1
j_gene: TRBJ1-2
CDR3aa: CASSEWTGIYGYTF
CDR3nt: TGTGCCAGCAGTGAATGGACCGGGATCTATGGCTACACCTTC

d_gene: TRBD2
abundance: few
v_gene: TRBV27
j_gene: TRBJ2-7
CDR3aa: CASSLLLAGGSYEQYF
CDR3nt: TGTGCCAGCAGTCTCCTACTAGCGGGAGGTTCCTACGAGCAGTACTTC

d_gene: TRBD2
abundance: many
v_gene: TRBV10-3
j_gene: TRBJ2-5
CDR3aa: CAINLTSGSKETQYF
CDR3nt: TGTGCCATCAATCTGACTAGCGGGAGTAAAGAGACCCAGTACTTC

d_gene: -
abundance: many
v_gene: TRBV6-5
j_gene: TRBJ1-2
CDR3aa: CASSYSGYGYTF
CDR3nt: TGTGCCAGCAGTTACTCGGGCTATGGCTACACCTTC

d_gene: -
abundance: -
v_gene: TRBV2
j_gene: TRBJ2-7
CDR3aa: CASSDSLASNYEQYF
CDR3nt: TGTGCCAGCAGTGACTCCCTAGCGTCTAACTACGAGCAGTACTTC

d_gene: TRBD1
abundance: -
v_gene: TRBV27
j_gene: TRBJ1-2
CDR3aa: CASSLSTGTGYGYTF
CDR3nt: TGTGCCAGCAGTTTATCGACCGGGACAGGCTATGGCTACACCTTC

d_gene: -
abundance: many
v_gene: TRBV11-2
j_gene: TRBJ2-3
CDR3aa: CASSLGARALSTDTQYF
CDR3nt: TGTGCCAGCAGCTTAGGCGCCAGGGCATTGAGCACAGATACGCAGTATTTT

d_gene: TRBD1
abundance: -
v_gene: TRBV5-1
j_gene: TRBJ1-6
CDR3aa: CASSQRGTGAYASPLHF
CDR3nt: TGCGCCAGCAGCCAGAGGGGGACAGGGGCCTATGCTTCACCCCTCCACTTT

d_gene: TRBD2
abundance: many
v_gene: TRBV2
j_gene: TRBJ2-2
CDR3aa: CASSDPGGRAAGELFF
CDR3nt: TGTGCCAGCAGTGACCCCGGCGGGAGGGCCGCCGGGGAGCTGTTTTTT

d_gene: TRBD1
abundance: many
v_gene: TRBV5-6
j_gene: TRBJ2-6
CDR3aa: CASSDLDRAASGANVLTF
CDR3nt: TGTGCCAGCAGCGACCTCGACAGGGCGGCGTCTGGGGCCAACGTCCTGACTTTC

d_gene: TRBD1
abundance: many
v_gene: TRBV30
j_gene: TRBJ2-7
CDR3aa: CAYARDSTYEQYF
CDR3nt: TGTGCCTATGCCCGGGACAGTACCTACGAGCAGTACTTC

d_gene: -
abundance: few
v_gene: TRBV20-1
j_gene: TRBJ2-1
CDR3aa: CSAKTDRSSYNEQFF
CDR3nt: TGCAGTGCCAAGACTGACAGGAGCTCCTACAATGAGCAGTTCTTC

d_gene: TRBD2
abundance: -
v_gene: TRBV2
j_gene: TRBJ2-1
CDR3aa: CASSSGGAQDEQFF
CDR3nt: TGTGCCAGCAGTAGCGGGGGGGCCCAGGATGAGCAGTTCTTC

d_gene: TRBD1
abundance: many
v_gene: TRBV6-1
j_gene: TRBJ1-4
CDR3aa: CASSSGDRGRVNEKLFF
CDR3nt: TGTGCCAGCAGTTCAGGGGACAGGGGCCGTGTTAATGAAAAACTGTTTTTT